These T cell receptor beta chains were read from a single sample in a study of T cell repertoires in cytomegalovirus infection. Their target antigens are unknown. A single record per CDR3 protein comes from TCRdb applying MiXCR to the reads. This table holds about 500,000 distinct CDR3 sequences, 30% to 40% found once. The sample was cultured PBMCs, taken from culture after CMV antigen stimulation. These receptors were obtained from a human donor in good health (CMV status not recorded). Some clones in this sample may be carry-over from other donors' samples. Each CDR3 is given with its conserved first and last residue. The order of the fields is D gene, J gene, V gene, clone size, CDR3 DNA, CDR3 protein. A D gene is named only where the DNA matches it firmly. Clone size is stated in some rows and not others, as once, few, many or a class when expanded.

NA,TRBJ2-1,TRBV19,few,TGTGCCAGTAGTATCAGGACAGCGGTGGGGGAGCAGTTCTTC,CASSIRTAVGEQFF
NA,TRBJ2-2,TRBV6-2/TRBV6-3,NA,TGTGCCAGCAGTTACTCGAAGGCCAACACCGGGGAGCTGTTTTTT,CASSYSKANTGELFF
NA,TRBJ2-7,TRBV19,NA,TGTGCGACTCGTGCGGCTAGCGAGTTCTACGAGCAGTACTTC,CATRAASEFYEQYF
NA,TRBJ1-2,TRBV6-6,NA,TGTGCCAGCAGTTACGTTTGGGATCGTGGCTACACCTTC,CASSYVWDRGYTF
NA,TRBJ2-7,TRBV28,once,TGTGCCAGTCGGAATCAGGACTCCTACGAGCAGTACTTC,CASRNQDSYEQYF
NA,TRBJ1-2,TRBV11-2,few,TGTGCCAGCAGCTTAAACCAGGGGTCAAATGGCTACACCTTC,CASSLNQGSNGYTF
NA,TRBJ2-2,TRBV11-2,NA,TGTGCCAGCAGCTTGGGACGGGGTGTAACCGGGGAGCTGTTTTTT,CASSLGRGVTGELFF
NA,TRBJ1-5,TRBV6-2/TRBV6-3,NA,TGTGCCAGCAGAAGCAGGGTGAGGGGCAATCAGCCCCAGCATTTT,CASRSRVRGNQPQHF
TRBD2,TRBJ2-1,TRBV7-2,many,TGTGCCAGCAGCTTAGTGGGGACTAGCGGGAGACGAGCCAATGAGCAGTTCTTC,CASSLVGTSGRRANEQFF
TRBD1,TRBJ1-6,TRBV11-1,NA,TGTGCCAGCAGCTCCGCTCCGGACAGGGAGTATTCACCCCTCCACTTT,CASSSAPDREYSPLHF
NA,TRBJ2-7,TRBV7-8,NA,TGTGCCAGCAGCCTTGTTCGAGACCCGGGACGGGTCTACGAGCAGTACTTC,CASSLVRDPGRVYEQYF
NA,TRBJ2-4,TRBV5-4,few,TGTGCCAGCAGCCCGGCAGGGTCCTTAAAAAACATTCAGTACTTC,CASSPAGSLKNIQYF
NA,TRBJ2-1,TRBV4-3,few,TGCGCCAGCAGCCAAGGTCAGGGAAGGGGTGAGCAGTTCTTC,CASSQGQGRGEQFF
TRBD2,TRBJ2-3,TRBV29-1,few,TGCAGCGTTGCCGGGGGGTTCACAGATACGCAGTATTTT,CSVAGGFTDTQYF
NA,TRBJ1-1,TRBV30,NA,TGTGCCTGGAGTTCCCCCGGGGGGAGGGGAGGGCCTGAAGCTTTCTTT,CAWSSPGGRGGPEAFF
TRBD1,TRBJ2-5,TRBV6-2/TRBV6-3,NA,TGTGCCAGCAGTTACAGTGCTTCCAGGGGGTCGACGGCCCAGTACTTC,CASSYSASRGSTAQYF
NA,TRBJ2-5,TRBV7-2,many,TGTGCCAGCAGCTTAGCGAAGGTCGAGACCCAGTACTTC,CASSLAKVETQYF
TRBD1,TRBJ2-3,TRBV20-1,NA,TGCAGTGGGGAGACAGGGAAAGATACGCAGTATTTT,CSGETGKDTQYF
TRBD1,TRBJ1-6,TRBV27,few,TGTGCCAGCAGTTTATCCTCCGGGACAGGGAGTAATTCACCCCTCCACTTT,CASSLSSGTGSNSPLHF
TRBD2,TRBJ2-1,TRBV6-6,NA,TGTGCCAGCAGTTACCAGACAGGGACTAGCCCGCAAGAGCAGTTCTTC,CASSYQTGTSPQEQFF
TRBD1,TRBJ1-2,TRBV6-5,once,TGTGCCAGCAGTTACTCGACAGGGAGGGCTGGCTACACCTTC,CASSYSTGRAGYTF
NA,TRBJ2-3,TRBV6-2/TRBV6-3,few,TGTGCCAGCAGTTACTCGATTTTCTCGCGGGGACGCACAGATACGCAGTATTTT,CASSYSIFSRGRTDTQYF
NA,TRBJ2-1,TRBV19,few,TGTGCCAGTAAAAAGGAGTGGGGGACGGGTGAGCAGTTCTTC,CASKKEWGTGEQFF
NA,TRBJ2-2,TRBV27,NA,TGTGCCAGCGCTTCAAACAGGGCCTCGGACACCGGGGAGCTGTTTTTT,CASASNRASDTGELFF
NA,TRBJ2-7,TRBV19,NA,TGTGCCAGTAGTACCCCGGAACAGGGCACCGAGCAGTACTTC,CASSTPEQGTEQYF
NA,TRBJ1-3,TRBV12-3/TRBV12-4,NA,TGTGCCAGCATTCTCTCGGGGGGAAACACCATATATTTT,CASILSGGNTIYF
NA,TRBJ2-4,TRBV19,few,TGTGCCACTAGTGAGGGTATCAAAAACATTCAGTACTTC,CATSEGIKNIQYF
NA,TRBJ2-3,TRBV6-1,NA,TGTGCCAGCAGTCCTAGGGTAGCTGCGGATACGCAGTATTTT,CASSPRVAADTQYF
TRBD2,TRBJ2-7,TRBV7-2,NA,TGTGCCAGCAGCTTAGCGCACGGCGGGAGGGGAGGGGGGGCCTACGAGCAGTACTTC,CASSLAHGGRGGGAYEQYF
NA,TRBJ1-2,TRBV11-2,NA,TGTGCCAGCAGCTTAAGCGGAGGGTACTATGGCTACACCTTC,CASSLSGGYYGYTF
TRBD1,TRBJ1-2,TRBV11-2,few,TGTGCCAGCAGCCCCCGGGACAGCCTCTATGGCTACACCTTC,CASSPRDSLYGYTF
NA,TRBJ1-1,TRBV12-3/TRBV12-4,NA,TGTGCCAGCACCGTAAGGGAACCGAGGGGGAGCACTGAAGCTTTCTTT,CASTVREPRGSTEAFF
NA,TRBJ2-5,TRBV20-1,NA,TGCAGTGCTAGAATCGTGGGAGGCGTGGGAGAGACCCAGTACTTC,CSARIVGGVGETQYF
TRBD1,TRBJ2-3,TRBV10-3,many,TGTGCCATCACCCCGGGACAGGGTACAGATACGCAGTATTTT,CAITPGQGTDTQYF
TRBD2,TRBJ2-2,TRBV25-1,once,TGTGCCAGCAGTGAATCTTGGCTAGCGGGAGGGCCTGGGCACACCGGGGAGCTGTTTTTT,CASSESWLAGGPGHTGELFF
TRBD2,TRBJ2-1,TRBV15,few,TGTGCCACCAGCAGGGGGGGACTAGCGGATACTGAGCAGTTCTTC,CATSRGGLADTEQFF
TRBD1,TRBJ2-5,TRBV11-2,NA,TGTGCCAGCAGCTCTAGGGGGCAGGGGAAAGAGACCCAGTACTTC,CASSSRGQGKETQYF
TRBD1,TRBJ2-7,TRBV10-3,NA,TGTGCCATCAGTGAGGGCAGGGGGCGGACCGAGCAGTACTTC,CAISEGRGRTEQYF
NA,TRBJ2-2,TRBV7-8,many,TGTGCCAGCAGCCCGTCGGGACAAACGAACACCGGGGAGCTGTTTTTT,CASSPSGQTNTGELFF
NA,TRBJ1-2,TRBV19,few,TGTGCCAGTAACCCGATCGACGGATCCTATGGCTACACCTTC,CASNPIDGSYGYTF
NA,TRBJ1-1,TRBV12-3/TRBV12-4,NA,TGTGCCAGCAGTTTGTTGGGGGACCGGACTGAAGCTTTCTTT,CASSLLGDRTEAFF
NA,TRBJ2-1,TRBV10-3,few,TGTGCCATCAGTGAGTCACGGCTTTTCCAGGGTCATTACATTGAGCAGTTCTTC,CAISESRLFQGHYIEQFF
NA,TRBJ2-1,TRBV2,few,TGTGCCAGCAGATCAAGGACAGAGTACAATGAGCAGTTCTTC,CASRSRTEYNEQFF
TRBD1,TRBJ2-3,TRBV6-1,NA,TGTGCCAGCAGTGAAGGTGGTTGGACAGGGGGGTTCACAGATACGCAGTATTTT,CASSEGGWTGGFTDTQYF
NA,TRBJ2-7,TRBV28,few,TGTGCCAGCTGTCCGGCAGGGATCCTAAACTACGAGCAGTACTTC,CASCPAGILNYEQYF